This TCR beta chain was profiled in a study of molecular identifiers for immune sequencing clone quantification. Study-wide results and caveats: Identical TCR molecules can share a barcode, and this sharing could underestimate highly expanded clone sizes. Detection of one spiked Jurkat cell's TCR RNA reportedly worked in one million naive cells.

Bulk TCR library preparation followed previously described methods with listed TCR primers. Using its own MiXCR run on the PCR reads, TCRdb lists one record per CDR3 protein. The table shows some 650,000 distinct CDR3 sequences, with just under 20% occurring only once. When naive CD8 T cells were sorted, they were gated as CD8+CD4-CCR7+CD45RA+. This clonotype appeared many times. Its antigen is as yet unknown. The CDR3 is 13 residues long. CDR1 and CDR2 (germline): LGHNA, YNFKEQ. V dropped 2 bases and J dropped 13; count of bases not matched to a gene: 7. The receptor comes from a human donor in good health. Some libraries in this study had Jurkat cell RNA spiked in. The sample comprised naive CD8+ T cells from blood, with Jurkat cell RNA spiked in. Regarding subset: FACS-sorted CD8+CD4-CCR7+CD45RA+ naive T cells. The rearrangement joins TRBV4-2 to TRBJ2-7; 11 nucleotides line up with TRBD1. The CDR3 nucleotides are TGTGCCAGCAGCCAAACCGGGACAGGGGGTGTATACTTC. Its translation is CASSQTGTGGVYF.